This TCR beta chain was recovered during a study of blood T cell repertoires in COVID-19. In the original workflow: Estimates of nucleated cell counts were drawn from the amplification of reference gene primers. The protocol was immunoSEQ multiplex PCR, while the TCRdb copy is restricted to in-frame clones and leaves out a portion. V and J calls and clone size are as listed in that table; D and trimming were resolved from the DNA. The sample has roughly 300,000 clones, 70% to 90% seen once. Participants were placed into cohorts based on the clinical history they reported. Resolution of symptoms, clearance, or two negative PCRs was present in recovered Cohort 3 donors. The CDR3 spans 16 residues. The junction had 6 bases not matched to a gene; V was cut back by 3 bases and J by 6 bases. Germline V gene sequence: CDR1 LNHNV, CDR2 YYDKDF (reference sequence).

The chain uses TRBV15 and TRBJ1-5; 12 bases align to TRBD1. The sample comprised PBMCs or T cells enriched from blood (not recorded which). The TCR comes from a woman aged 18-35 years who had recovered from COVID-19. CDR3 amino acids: CATSRGQGAPSQPQHF. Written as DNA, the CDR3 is TGTGCCACCAGCAGGGGACAGGGGGCACCCAGTCAGCCCCAGCATTTT.